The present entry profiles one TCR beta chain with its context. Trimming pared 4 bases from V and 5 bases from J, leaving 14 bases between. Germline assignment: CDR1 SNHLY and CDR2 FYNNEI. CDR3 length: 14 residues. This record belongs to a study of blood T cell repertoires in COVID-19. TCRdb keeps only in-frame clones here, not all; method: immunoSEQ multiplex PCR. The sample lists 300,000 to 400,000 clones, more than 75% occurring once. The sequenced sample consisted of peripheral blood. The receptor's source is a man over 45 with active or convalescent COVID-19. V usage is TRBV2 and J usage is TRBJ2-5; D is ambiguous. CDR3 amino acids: CASSAEAGRETQYF. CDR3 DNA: TGTGCCAGCAGTGCCGAAGCCGGCAGGGAGACCCAGTACTTC.